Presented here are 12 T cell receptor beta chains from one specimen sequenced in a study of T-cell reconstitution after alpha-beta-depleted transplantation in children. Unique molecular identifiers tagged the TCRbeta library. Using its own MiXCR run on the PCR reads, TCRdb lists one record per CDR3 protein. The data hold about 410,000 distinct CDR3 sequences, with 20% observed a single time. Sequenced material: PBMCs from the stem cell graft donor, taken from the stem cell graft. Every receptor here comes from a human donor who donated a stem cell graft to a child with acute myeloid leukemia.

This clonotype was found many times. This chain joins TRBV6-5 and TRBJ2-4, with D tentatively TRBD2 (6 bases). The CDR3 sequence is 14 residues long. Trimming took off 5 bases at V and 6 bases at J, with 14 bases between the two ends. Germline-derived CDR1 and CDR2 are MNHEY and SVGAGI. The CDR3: CASSPRLGLNIQYF. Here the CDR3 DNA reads TGTGCCAGCAGTCCCCGACTAGGTCTAAACATTCAGTACTTC.

CDR3 region: CASMKRTPSQDTQYF. The CDR3 coding sequence is TGTGCCAGCATGAAGAGGACACCCTCCCAGGATACGCAGTATTTT. The rearrangement joins TRBV12-3 or TRBV12-4 to TRBJ2-3, with D maybe TRBD1 (5 bases). Trimming took 7 bases from V and 6 from J, leaving 20 bases between them. The CDR3 spans 15 residues.

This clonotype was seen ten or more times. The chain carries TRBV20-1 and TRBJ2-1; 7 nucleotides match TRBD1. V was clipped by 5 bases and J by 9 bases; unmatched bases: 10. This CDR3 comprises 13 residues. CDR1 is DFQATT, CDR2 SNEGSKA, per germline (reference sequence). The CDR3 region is CSALRTGRAEQFF. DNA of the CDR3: TGCAGTGCTTTACGGACAGGTCGGGCTGAGCAGTTCTTC.

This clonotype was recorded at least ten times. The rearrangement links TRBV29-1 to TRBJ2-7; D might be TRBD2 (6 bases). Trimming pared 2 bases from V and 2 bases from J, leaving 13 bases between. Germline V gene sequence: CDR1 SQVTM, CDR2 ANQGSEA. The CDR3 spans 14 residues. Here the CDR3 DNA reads TGCAGCGTTGAAAAGGATAGCGGTGCCTACGAGCAGTACTTC. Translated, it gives CSVEKDSGAYEQYF.

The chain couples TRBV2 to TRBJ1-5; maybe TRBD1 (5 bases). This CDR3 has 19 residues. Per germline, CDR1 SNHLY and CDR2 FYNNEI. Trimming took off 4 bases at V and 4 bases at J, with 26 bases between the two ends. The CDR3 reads CASSGSGPGRVLANQPQHF. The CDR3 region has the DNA TGTGCCAGCAGTGGTTCCGGGCCAGGGAGGGTTTTGGCAAATCAGCCCCAGCATTTT.

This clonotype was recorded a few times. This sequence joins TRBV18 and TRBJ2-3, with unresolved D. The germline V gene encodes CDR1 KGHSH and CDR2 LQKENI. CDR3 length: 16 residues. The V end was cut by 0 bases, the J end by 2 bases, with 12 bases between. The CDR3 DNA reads TGTGCCAGCTCACCACCGCTAGTAGATTTCACAGATACGCAGTATTTT. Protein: CASSPPLVDFTDTQYF.

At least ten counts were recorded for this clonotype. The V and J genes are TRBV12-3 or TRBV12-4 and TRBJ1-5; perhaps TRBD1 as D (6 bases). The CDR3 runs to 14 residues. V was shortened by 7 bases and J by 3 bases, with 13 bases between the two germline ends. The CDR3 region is CASTSQGHNQPQHF. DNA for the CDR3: TGTGCCAGCACCTCGCAGGGACACAATCAGCCCCAGCATTTT.

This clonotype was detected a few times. CDR3 amino acids: CAWSPTRGTGELFF. The CDR3 DNA follows: TGTGCCTGGAGTCCTACTAGGGGGACCGGGGAGCTGTTTTTT. This rearrangement joins TRBV30 to TRBJ2-2, with a weak D call TRBD1 (6 bases). V lost 2 bases and J lost 5, with 12 bases in between. CDR1 is GTSNPN, CDR2 SVGIG, per germline (reference sequence). The CDR3 consists of 14 residues. Full variable domain (missing parts from reference TRBV30 and TRBJ2-2): SQTIHQWPATLVQPVGSPLSLECTVEGTSNPNLYWYRQAAGRGLQLLFYSVGIGQISSEVPQNLSASRPQDRQFILSSKKLLLSDSGFYLCAWSPTRGTGELFFGEGSRLTVL.

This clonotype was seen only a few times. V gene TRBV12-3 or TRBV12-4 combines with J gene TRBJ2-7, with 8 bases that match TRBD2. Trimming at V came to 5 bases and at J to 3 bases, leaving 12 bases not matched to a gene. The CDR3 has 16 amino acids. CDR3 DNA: TGTGCCAGCAGTCCGCTAGGGTCGGGAGGGGGCTACGAGCAGTACTTC. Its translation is CASSPLGSGGGYEQYF.

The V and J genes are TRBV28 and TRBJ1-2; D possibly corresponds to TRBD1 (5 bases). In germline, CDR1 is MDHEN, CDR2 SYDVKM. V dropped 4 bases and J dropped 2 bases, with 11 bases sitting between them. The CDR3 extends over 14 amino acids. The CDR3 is CASSWVRVNYGYTF. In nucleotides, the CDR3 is TGTGCCAGCAGTTGGGTCAGGGTGAACTATGGCTACACCTTC.

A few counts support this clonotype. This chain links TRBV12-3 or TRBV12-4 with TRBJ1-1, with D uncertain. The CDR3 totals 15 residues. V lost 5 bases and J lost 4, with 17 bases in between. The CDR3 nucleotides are TGTGCCAGCAGTGTTCCCGGACGGAAGAGCACTGAAGCTTTCTTT. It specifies CASSVPGRKSTEAFF.

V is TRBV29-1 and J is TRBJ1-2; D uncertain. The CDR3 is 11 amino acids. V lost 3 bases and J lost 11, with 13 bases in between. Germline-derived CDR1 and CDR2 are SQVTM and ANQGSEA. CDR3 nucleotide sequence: TGCAGCGTTGATTCGTCGGGGTGGTACACCTTC. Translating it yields CSVDSSGWYTF.